A selection of T cell receptor beta chains follows, all from one sample in a study of cytomegalovirus exposure and HLA in healthy donors. Profiling relied on immunoSEQ multiplex PCR, and the TCRdb table lists in-frame clones only, not all of them. Of about 130,000 clones in the sample, 65% to 90% were seen once. The material sequenced was PBMCs. The receptors were sampled from a woman aged 18 to 35 in good health and CMV-seropositive. The CDR3 runs from the conserved cysteine through the conserved F or W. D genes are given only for firm matches. The size field is filled for only some rows; it gives once, few, many or a size class.

size	D	J	V	CDR3	DNA
.	.	TRBJ2-1	TRBV5-6	CASSLGHREQFF	TGTGCCAGCAGCTTGGGACATCGGGAGCAGTTCTTC
.	TRBD2	TRBJ2-5	TRBV9	CASSVEGGGAGETQYF	TGTGCCAGCAGCGTAGAGGGCGGGGGGGCCGGTGAGACCCAGTACTTC
.	.	TRBJ2-7	TRBV28	CASSLTDISYEQYF	TGTGCCAGCAGTTTAACGGACATCTCCTACGAGCAGTACTTC
.	.	TRBJ1-5	TRBV2	CASSFDRNQPQHF	TGTGCCAGCAGTTTCGACAGAAATCAGCCCCAGCATTTT
once	TRBD1	TRBJ1-1	TRBV27	CASAGQGAGEAFF	TGTGCCAGTGCTGGACAGGGGGCTGGTGAAGCTTTCTTT
.	TRBD1	TRBJ2-7	TRBV7-3	CASPHPGTGLYEQYF	TGTGCCAGCCCCCACCCCGGGACAGGGCTCTACGAGCAGTACTTC
.	.	TRBJ1-5	TRBV19	CAPQGVNQPQHF	TGTGCCCCCCAGGGTGTAAATCAGCCCCAGCATTTT
.	TRBD1	TRBJ1-6	TRBV5-5	CASSGASDRGNSPLHF	TGTGCCAGCAGCGGAGCCTCGGACAGGGGTAATTCACCCCTCCACTTT
once	TRBD2	TRBJ2-1	TRBV4-1	CASSPLAGEQRNEQFF	TGCGCCAGCAGCCCACTAGCGGGGGAGCAAAGGAATGAGCAGTTCTTC
.	.	TRBJ1-5	TRBV4-1	CASSPTTDNQPQHF	TGCGCCAGCAGCCCCACGACAGATAATCAGCCCCAGCATTTT
.	.	TRBJ2-1	TRBV4-1	CASSQGTANNEQFF	TGCGCCAGCAGCCAAGGGACAGCAAACAATGAGCAGTTCTTC
.	TRBD2	TRBJ2-5	TRBV4-2	CASSQEAGGETQYF	TGTGCCAGCAGCCAAGAAGCGGGGGGGGAGACCCAGTACTTC
.	TRBD1	TRBJ2-7	TRBV5-6	CASTATGWEQYF	TGTGCCAGCACCGCGACAGGGTGGGAGCAGTACTTC
.	TRBD2	TRBJ2-2	TRBV10-3	CAIKEAGGYLRSGELFF	TGTGCCATCAAAGAAGCGGGGGGGTATCTCCGGTCGGGGGAGCTGTTTTTT
.	.	TRBJ1-2	TRBV28	CASSFGGFSPRGYTF	TGTGCCAGCAGTTTCGGAGGGTTCTCGCCCCGGGGCTACACCTTC
.	TRBD2	TRBJ2-3	TRBV2	CASLAGEYTDTQYF	TGTGCCAGCTTGGCGGGGGAATACACAGATACGCAGTATTTT
.	.	TRBJ1-1	TRBV2	CASSAPRGEAFF	TGTGCCAGCAGCGCCCCCCGGGGGGAAGCTTTCTTT
.	TRBD1	TRBJ2-2	TRBV6-1	CASSFGQGVTGELFF	TGTGCCAGCAGTTTCGGACAGGGGGTCACCGGGGAGCTGTTTTTT
.	TRBD1	TRBJ2-7	TRBV6-5	CASSYRGPTYEQYF	TGTGCCAGCAGTTACAGGGGGCCTACCTACGAGCAGTACTTC
.	.	TRBJ1-3	TRBV2	CASNLGQSSGNTIYF	TGTGCCAGCAATCTAGGACAGAGCTCTGGAAACACCATATATTTT
.	.	TRBJ1-6	TRBV28	CASSLSGGTGAYNSPLHF	TGTGCCAGCAGTTTATCCGGGGGGACGGGGGCCTATAATTCACCCCTCCACTTT
.	TRBD2	TRBJ2-3	TRBV2	CASTGASGGRDTQYF	TGTGCCAGCACGGGGGCTAGCGGGGGGAGGGATACGCAGTATTTT
.	.	TRBJ1-2	TRBV9	CASSRENYGYTF	TGTGCCAGCAGCAGGGAGAACTATGGCTACACCTTC
.	.	TRBJ1-6	TRBV12-2	CASRLGDRGNNSPLHF	TGTGCAAGTCGCTTAGGGGACAGGGGAAATAATTCACCCCTCCACTTT
.	.	TRBJ1-4	TRBV19	CASSTPGQGNEKLFF	TGTGCCAGTAGTACCCCCGGGCAGGGGAATGAAAAACTGTTTTTT
.	TRBD1	TRBJ2-2	TRBV11-2	CASSSGTGGYTGELFF	TGTGCCAGCAGCTCCGGGACAGGGGGGTACACCGGGGAGCTGTTTTTT
.	TRBD2	TRBJ2-3	TRBV7-6	CASSQGTSGKSTDTQYF	TGTGCCAGCAGCCAGGGCACTAGCGGGAAGAGCACAGATACGCAGTATTTT
.	.	TRBJ2-5	TRBV18	CASSTTSWREETQYF	TGTGCCAGCTCAACGACTAGTTGGAGGGAAGAGACCCAGTACTTC
.	TRBD2	TRBJ2-3	TRBV2	CASTGEGPTDTQYF	TGTGCCAGCACGGGGGAGGGTCCCACAGATACGCAGTATTTT
.	.	TRBJ2-7	TRBV27	CASSSRTGPYEQYF	TGTGCCAGCAGTTCCAGGACTGGTCCCTACGAGCAGTACTTC
once	TRBD1	TRBJ1-1	TRBV7-9	CASSKDRLLNTEAFF	TGTGCCAGCAGCAAGGACAGGCTATTGAACACTGAAGCCTTCTTT
.	TRBD1	TRBJ2-2	TRBV30	CAWRGNSGQGNTGELFF	TGTGCCTGGAGGGGGAATAGTGGACAGGGGAACACCGGGGAGCTGTTTTTT
.	TRBD2	TRBJ2-3	TRBV2	CASKVGGETDTQYF	TGTGCCAGCAAAGTCGGGGGGGAGACAGATACGCAGTATTTT
.	.	TRBJ1-2	TRBV4-1	CASSHPGESGYTF	TGCGCCAGCAGCCATCCAGGGGAGAGCGGCTACACCTTC
.	.	TRBJ1-6	TRBV25-1	CASSGRGDNSPLHF	TGTGCCAGCAGTGGTAGGGGCGATAATTCACCCCTCCACTTT
few	TRBD1	TRBJ2-1	TRBV2	CASVGTGGNEQFF	TGTGCCAGCGTTGGGACAGGGGGCAATGAGCAGTTCTTC
.	TRBD1	TRBJ1-6	TRBV30	CAWSRDRDSPLHF	TGTGCCTGGAGTCGGGACAGAGATTCACCCCTCCACTTT
once	.	TRBJ2-7	TRBV30	CAWTPGGREQYF	TGTGCCTGGACCCCAGGAGGGCGCGAGCAGTACTTC
.	TRBD1	TRBJ2-3	TRBV5-1	CASRLTGSTDTQYF	TGCGCCAGCAGGCTGACAGGGAGCACAGATACGCAGTATTTT
.	.	TRBJ1-2	TRBV12-5	CASGFGEDGYTF	TGTGCTAGTGGATTCGGGGAAGATGGCTACACCTTC
.	TRBD2	TRBJ2-2	TRBV19	CAATGTSSSGELFF	TGTGCCGCAACCGGGACTAGTTCTTCCGGGGAGCTGTTTTTT
.	TRBD1	TRBJ1-5	TRBV19	CASSIPGGEVSNQPQHF	TGTGCCAGTAGTATCCCAGGGGGTGAGGTGAGCAATCAGCCCCAGCATTTT